These T cell receptor beta chains were read from a single sample in a study of blood T cell repertoires in COVID-19. Libraries were prepared by immunoSEQ multiplex PCR; TCRdb keeps only in-frame clonotypes and omits some of them. The table has roughly 190,000 clones, 86% seen once; the top ten hold roughly 24%. What was sequenced was PBMCs or T cells enriched from blood (not recorded which). The receptors shown here come from a woman between 35 and 50 years old in a cohort exposed to, infected with or recovered from COVID-19 (not recorded which). Both conserved end residues are part of each CDR3. A D gene is named only where the DNA matches it firmly. Expanded clones get a size class; other rows say once, few or many, or leave the size out.

J | V | D | size | CDR3 | DNA
TRBJ2-3 | TRBV10-3 | TRBD2 | - | CAIGGTSSDTQYF | TGTGCCATCGGGGGGACTAGCTCAGATACGCAGTATTTT
TRBJ2-2 | TRBV6-1 | TRBD1 | - | CASSEGQGAGNTGELFF | TGTGCCAGCAGTGAAGGACAGGGGGCGGGTAACACCGGGGAGCTGTTTTTT
TRBJ1-6 | TRBV11-2 | TRBD1 | once | CASSLVRTGQSSPLHF | TGTGCCAGCAGCTTAGTCCGGACAGGGCAAAGTTCACCCCTCCACTTT
TRBJ2-3 | TRBV29-1 | - | - | CSVDGWNSRTDTQYF | TGCAGCGTTGATGGGTGGAACAGTCGCACAGATACGCAGTATTTT
TRBJ1-5 | TRBV30 | TRBD1 | - | CAWSGTGGNQPQHF | TGTGCCTGGAGCGGGACAGGGGGCAATCAGCCCCAGCATTTT
TRBJ1-5 | TRBV19 | - | - | CASCFNSNQPQHF | TGTGCCAGTTGTTTCAATAGCAATCAGCCCCAGCATTTT
TRBJ1-4 | TRBV6-5 | - | - | CASQRVHNEKLFF | TGTGCCAGCCAACGGGTCCACAATGAAAAACTGTTTTTT
TRBJ2-2 | TRBV5-1 | - | - | CASSPARQGGNTGELFF | TGCGCCAGCAGCCCCGCCCGACAGGGAGGGAACACCGGGGAGCTGTTTTTT
TRBJ1-1 | TRBV7-9 | - | - | CATTESNTEAFF | TGTGCCACCACCGAGTCGAACACTGAAGCTTTCTTT
TRBJ1-5 | TRBV19 | - | - | CASSIDWHSNQPQHF | TGTGCCAGTAGTATAGATTGGCATAGCAATCAGCCCCAGCATTTT